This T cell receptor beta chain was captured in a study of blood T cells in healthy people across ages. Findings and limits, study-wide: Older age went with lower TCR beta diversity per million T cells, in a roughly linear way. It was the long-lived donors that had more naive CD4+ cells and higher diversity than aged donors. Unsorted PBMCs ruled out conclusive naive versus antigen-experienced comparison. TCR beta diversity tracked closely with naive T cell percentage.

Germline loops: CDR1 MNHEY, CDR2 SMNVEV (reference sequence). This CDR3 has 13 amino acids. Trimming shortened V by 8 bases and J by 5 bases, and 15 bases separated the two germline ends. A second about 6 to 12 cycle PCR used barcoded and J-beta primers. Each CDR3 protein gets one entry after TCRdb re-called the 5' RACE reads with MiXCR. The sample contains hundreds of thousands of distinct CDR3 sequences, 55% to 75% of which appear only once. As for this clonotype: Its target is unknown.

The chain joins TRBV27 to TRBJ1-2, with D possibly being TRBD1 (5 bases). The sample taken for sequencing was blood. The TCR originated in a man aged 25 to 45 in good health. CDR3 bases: TGTGCCAGCGGCTTTGGGGCGGATTATGGCTACACCTTC. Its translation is CASGFGADYGYTF.